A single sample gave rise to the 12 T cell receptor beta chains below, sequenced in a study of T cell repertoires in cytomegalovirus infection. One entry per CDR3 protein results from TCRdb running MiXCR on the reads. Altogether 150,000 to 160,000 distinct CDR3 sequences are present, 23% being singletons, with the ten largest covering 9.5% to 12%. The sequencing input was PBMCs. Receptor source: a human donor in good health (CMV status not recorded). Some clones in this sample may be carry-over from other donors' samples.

CDR3 nucleotides: TGTGCCATCCGTTCTTCCGACGGTGGGAGCACTGAAGCTTTCTTT. Encoded protein: CAIRSSDGGSTEAFF. The chain uses TRBV12-3 or TRBV12-4 and TRBJ1-1; D remains ambiguous. CDR3 size: 15 residues. The ends were cut back, 10 bases at V and 4 bases at J, with 22 bases in the middle.

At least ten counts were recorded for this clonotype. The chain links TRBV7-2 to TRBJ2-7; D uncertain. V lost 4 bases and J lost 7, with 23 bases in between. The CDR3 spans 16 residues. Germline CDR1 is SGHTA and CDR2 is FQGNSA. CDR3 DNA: TGTGCCAGCAGCTCCCTTGCACCGACACGAGCTACGGAGCAGTACTTC. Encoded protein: CASSSLAPTRATEQYF.

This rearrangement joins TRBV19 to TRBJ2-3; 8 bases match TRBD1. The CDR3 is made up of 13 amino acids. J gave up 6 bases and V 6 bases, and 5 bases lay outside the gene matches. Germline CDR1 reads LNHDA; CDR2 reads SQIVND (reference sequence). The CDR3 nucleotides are TGTGCCAGTAGGACAGGGGAGTCGGATACGCAGTATTTT. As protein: CASRTGESDTQYF. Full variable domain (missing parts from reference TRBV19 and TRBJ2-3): DGGITQSPKYLFRKEGQNVTLSCEQNLNHDAMYWYRQDPGQGLRLIYYSQIVNDFQKGDIAEGYSVSREKKESFPLTVTSAQKNPTAFYLCASRTGESDTQYFGPGTRLTVL.

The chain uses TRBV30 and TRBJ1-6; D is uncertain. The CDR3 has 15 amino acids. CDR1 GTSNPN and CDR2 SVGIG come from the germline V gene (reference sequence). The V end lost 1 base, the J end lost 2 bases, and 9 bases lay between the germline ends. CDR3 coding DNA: TGTGCCTGGAGTGCAGGACGGGCCTATAATTCACCCCTCCACTTT. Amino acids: CAWSAGRAYNSPLHF.

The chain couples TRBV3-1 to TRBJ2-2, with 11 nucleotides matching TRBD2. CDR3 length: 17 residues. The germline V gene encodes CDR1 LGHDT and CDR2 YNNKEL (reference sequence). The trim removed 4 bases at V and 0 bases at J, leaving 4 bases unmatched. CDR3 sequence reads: CASSRLAGGSNTGELFF. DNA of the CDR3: TGTGCCAGCAGCCGGCTAGCGGGGGGTTCGAACACCGGGGAGCTGTTTTTT.

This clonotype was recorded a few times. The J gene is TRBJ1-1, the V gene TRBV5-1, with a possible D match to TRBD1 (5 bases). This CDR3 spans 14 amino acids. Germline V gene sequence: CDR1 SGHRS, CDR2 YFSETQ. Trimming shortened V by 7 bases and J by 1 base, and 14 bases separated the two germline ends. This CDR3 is CASGPGTANTEAFF. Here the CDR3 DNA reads TGCGCCAGCGGCCCCGGGACGGCGAACACTGAAGCTTTCTTT.

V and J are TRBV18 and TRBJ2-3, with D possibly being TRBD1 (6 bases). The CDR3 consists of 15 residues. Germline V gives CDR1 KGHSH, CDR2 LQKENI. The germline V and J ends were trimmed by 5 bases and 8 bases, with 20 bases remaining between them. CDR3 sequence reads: CASSARQDIPVTQYF. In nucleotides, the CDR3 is TGTGCCAGCTCAGCCCGACAGGACATACCAGTTACGCAGTATTTT.

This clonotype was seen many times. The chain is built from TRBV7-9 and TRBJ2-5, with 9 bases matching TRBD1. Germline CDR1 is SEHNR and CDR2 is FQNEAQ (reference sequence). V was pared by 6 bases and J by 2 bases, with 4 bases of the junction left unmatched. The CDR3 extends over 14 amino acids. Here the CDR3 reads CASRGTGRQETQYF. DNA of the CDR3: TGTGCCAGCAGAGGGACAGGGAGACAAGAGACCCAGTACTTC.

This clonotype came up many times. The CDR3 is CASSLSRGYEQYF. The CDR3 bases are TGTGCCAGCAGCTTATCGCGGGGCTACGAGCAGTACTTC. The chain combines TRBV7-2 with TRBJ2-7; D perhaps matches TRBD2 (6 bases). Germline CDR1 reads SGHTA; CDR2 reads FQGNSA. V shed 2 bases and J shed 3 bases, with 8 bases lying between them. The length of the CDR3 is 13 residues.

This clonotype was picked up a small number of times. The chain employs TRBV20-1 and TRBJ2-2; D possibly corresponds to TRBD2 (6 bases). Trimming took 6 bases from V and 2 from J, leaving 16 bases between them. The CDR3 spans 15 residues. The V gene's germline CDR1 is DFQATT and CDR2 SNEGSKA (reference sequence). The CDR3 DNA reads TGCAGTGCCCAGGCCGGAGGGCCTAACACCGGGGAGCTGTTTTTT. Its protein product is CSAQAGGPNTGELFF.

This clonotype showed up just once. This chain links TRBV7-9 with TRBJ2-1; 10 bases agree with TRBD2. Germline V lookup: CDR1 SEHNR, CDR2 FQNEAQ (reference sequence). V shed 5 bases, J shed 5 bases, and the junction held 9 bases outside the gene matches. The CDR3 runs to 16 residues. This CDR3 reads CASSATGLAIDNEQFF. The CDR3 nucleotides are TGTGCCAGCAGCGCAACGGGACTAGCGATTGACAATGAGCAGTTCTTC.

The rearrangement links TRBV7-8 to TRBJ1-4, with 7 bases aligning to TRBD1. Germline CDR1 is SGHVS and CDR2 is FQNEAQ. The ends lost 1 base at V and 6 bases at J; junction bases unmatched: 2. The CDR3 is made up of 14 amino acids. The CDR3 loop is CASSLGQGHEKLFF. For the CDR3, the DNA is TGTGCCAGCAGCTTAGGACAGGGTCATGAAAAACTGTTTTTT.